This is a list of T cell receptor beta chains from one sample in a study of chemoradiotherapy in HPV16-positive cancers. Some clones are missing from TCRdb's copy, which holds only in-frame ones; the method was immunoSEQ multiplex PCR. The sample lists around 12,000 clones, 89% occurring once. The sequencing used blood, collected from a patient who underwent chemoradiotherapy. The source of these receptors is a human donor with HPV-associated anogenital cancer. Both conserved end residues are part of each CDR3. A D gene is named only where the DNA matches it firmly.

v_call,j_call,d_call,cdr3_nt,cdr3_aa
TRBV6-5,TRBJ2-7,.,TGTGCCAGCAGTTCTACCACCGGGGAGCAGTACTTC,CASSSTTGEQYF
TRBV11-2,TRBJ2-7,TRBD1,TGTGCCAGCAGCTTAGATAGGTTGCTACAGGGGGCGCTGGGCGAGCAGTACTTC,CASSLDRLLQGALGEQYF
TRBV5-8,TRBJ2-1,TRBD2,TGTGCCAGCAGCTCCGCGGGAGGGTGGTACAATGAGCAGTTCTTC,CASSSAGGWYNEQFF
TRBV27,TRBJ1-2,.,TGTGCCAGCAGGGTGGCTTACAACAGGGACAACTATGGCTACACCTTC,CASRVAYNRDNYGYTF
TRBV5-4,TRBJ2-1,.,TGTGCCAGCAGCTTCGCCTCCCGTAGTGGGGAGCAGTTCTTC,CASSFASRSGEQFF
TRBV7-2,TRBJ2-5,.,TGTGCCAGCAGCTCATTTGGGGACGTGGGGGGTGAGACCCAGTACTTC,CASSSFGDVGGETQYF
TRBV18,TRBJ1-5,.,TGTGCCAGCTCAGACGGACAGCATAGCAATCAGCCCCAGCATTTT,CASSDGQHSNQPQHF
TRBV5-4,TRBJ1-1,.,TGTGCCAGCAGCTTTCGGCAGAACACTGAAGCTTTCTTT,CASSFRQNTEAFF
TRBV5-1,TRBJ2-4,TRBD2,TGCGCCAGCCGGAGCGGGAGTGGGTCCAAAAACATTCAGTACTTC,CASRSGSGSKNIQYF
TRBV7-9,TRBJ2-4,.,TGTGCCAGCAGCTCCGGGGTATTTAGAGGCTTAGCCAAAAACATTCAGTACTTC,CASSSGVFRGLAKNIQYF
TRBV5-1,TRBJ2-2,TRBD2,TGCGCCAGCAGCTTTCGCTTTTTGGCTAGCGGGAACACCGGGGAGCTGTTTTTT,CASSFRFLASGNTGELFF
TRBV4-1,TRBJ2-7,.,TGCGCCAGCAGCCAAGCCCCCGGGGGTGGGGGGGAGCAGTACTTC,CASSQAPGGGGEQYF
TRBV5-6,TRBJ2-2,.,TGTGCCAGCAGCTTGGAATGGGGGGCAGGTAGGACCGGGGAGCTGTTTTTT,CASSLEWGAGRTGELFF
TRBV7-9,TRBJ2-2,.,TGTGCCAGCAGCTTACGTGGCACCGGGGAGCTGTTTTTT,CASSLRGTGELFF
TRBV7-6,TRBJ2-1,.,TGTGCCAGCAGCTTAGCCCCCGGTAGGGGTTCCTACAATGAGCAGTTCTTC,CASSLAPGRGSYNEQFF
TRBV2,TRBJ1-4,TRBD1,TGTGCCAGCAGTCGACAGGGGGCTGCAACTAATGAAAAACTGTTTTTT,CASSRQGAATNEKLFF
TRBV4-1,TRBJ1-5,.,TGCGCCAGCAGCCAAGTTGACGGCAATCAGCCCCAGCATTTT,CASSQVDGNQPQHF